This T cell receptor (beta chain) was obtained from a study of shared clonotypes between healthy human individuals. Study information: Donors consisted of a couple of women and three men between 18 and 49. Findings and limits, study-wide: Incompleteness in sorted-subset sequencing, despite large depth, was shown by rarefaction. Only blood was sampled; tissue repertoires likely differ. Clonotypes shared by all four donors outscored non-shared clonotypes in generation probability.

A remark on this clone: Its antigen is currently unknown.

Terminally differentiated effector memory CD45RA+ cells were left out of the naive CD8 fraction, which was CD45RO-negative and positively selected for CCR7. Germline CDR1 is MNHEY and CDR2 is SMNVEV (reference sequence). V dropped 4 bases and J dropped 10 bases, with 23 bases sitting between them. The CDR3 extends over 17 amino acids. TCRdb's table, derived via immunoSEQ multiplex PCR, lists solely in-frame clones and lacks some. The sample shows about 1,900,000 clones, about 95% of them seen only once. This sequence was found in a man younger than 35 in good health. The chain links TRBV27 to TRBJ1-6, with a weak D call TRBD1 (6 bases). The source material was naive CD8+ T cells sorted from blood. The CDR3 DNA reads as TGTGCCAGCAGTTCCCGCTCAGGGGCCCAACAGGGATCACCCCTCCACTTT. Residues: CASSSRSGAQQGSPLHF.